The source of this T cell receptor beta chain is a study of T cells after yellow fever vaccination. General study results and limits: Researchers noted that a small share of clonotypes showed up in both CD4 and CD8 compartments.

This CDR3 comprises 13 residues. In germline, CDR1 is SGHDT, CDR2 YYEEEE. V was clipped by 4 bases and J by 0 bases, with 8 bases between them. Template switching by 5'RACE produced TCR cDNA, adding a universal primer site and UMIs. TCRdb recomputed calls from the 5' RACE reads with MiXCR, one row per CDR3 protein. The table shows roughly 340,000 distinct CDR3 sequences, with roughly 8.7% occurring only once. This clonotype was counted only a few times. Its antigen is undetermined. This sequence joins TRBV5-6 and TRBJ2-7; possible D gene TRBD2, 6 bases. Sequencing was performed on PBMCs, taken on the day of the first yellow fever vaccination. This receptor was taken from a man aged 18 to 30 who received the YFV17D yellow fever vaccine. The chain's CDR3 is CASSVGLSYEQYF. CDR3 coding DNA: TGTGCCAGCAGCGTGGGACTCTCCTACGAGCAGTACTTC. The variable domain in full, with the rest retrieved from reference TRBV5-6 and TRBJ2-7, is DAGVTQSPTHLIKTRGQQVTLRCSPKSGHDTVSWYQQALGQGPQFIFQYYEEEERQRGNFPDRFSGHQFPNYSSELNVNALLLGDSALYLCASSVGLSYEQYFGPGTRLTVT.